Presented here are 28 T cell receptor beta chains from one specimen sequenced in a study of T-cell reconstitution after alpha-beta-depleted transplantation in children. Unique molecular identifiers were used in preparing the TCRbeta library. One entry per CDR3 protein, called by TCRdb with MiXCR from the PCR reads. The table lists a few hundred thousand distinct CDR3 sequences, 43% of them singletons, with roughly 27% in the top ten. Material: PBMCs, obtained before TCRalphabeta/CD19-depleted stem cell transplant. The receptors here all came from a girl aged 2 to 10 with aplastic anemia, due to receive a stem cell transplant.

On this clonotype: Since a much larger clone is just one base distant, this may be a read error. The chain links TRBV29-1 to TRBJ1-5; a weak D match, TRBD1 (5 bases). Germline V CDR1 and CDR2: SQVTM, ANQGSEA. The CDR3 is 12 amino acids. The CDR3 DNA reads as TGCAGCGCCCCCGGGGGGAATCAGCCCCAGCCTTTT. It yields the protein CSAPGGNQPQPF.

CDR3 DNA sequence: TGTGCCAGCGACGAACGGGGACAGAGTAAAGAGACCCAGTACTTC. Encoded protein: CASDERGQSKETQYF. The chain joins TRBV5-5 to TRBJ2-5, with 7 bases identical to TRBD1. The V and J ends lost 7 bases and 3 bases, in that order; junction bases with no gene match: 12. The length of the CDR3 is 15 residues. Germline V CDR1 and CDR2: SGHKS, YYEKEE (reference sequence).

Written as DNA, the CDR3 is TGTGCCAGCACGGAGGCAGGGGGCTCTTTTGAGCAGTTCTTC. Encoded protein: CASTEAGGSFEQFF. The V gene is TRBV6-2 or TRBV6-3, the J gene TRBJ2-1; 8 bases align to TRBD1. Germline V gene lookup returns CDR1 MNHEY and CDR2 SVGEGT. V lost 7 bases to trimming and J lost 9 bases; unmatched junction nucleotides: 11. This CDR3 contains 14 residues.

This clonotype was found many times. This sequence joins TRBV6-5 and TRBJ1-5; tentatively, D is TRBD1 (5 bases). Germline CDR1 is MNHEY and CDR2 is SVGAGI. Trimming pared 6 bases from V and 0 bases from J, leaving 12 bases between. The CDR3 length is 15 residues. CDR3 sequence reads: CASRDQGYSNQPQHF. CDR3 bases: TGTGCCAGCAGGGATCAGGGCTATAGCAATCAGCCCCAGCATTTT.

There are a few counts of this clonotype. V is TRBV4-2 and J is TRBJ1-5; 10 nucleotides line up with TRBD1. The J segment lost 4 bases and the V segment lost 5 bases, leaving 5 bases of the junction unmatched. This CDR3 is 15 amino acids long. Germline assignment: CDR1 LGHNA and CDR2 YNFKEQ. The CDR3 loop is CASSYGTGVNQPQHF. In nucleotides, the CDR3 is TGTGCCAGCAGCTACGGGACAGGGGTTAATCAGCCCCAGCATTTT.

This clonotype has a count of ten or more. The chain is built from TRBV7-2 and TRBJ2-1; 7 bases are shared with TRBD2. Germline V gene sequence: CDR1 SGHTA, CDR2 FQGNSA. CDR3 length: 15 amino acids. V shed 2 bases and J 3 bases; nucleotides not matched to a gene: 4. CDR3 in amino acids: CASSLSSGVYNEQFF. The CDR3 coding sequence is TGTGCCAGCAGCTTATCTAGCGGAGTCTACAATGAGCAGTTCTTC.

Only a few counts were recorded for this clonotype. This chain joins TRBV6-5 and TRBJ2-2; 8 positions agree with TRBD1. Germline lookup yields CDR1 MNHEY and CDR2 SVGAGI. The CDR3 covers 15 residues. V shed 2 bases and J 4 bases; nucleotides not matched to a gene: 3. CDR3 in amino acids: CASSYPDRATGELFF. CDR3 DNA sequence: TGTGCCAGCAGTTACCCGGACAGGGCCACCGGGGAGCTGTTTTTT.

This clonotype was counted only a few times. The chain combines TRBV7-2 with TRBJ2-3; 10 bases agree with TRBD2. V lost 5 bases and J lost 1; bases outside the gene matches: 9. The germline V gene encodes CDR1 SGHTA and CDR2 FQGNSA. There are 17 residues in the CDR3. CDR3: CASSPTLLAGRTDTQYF. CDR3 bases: TGTGCCAGCAGCCCCACGTTACTAGCGGGACGCACAGATACGCAGTATTTT.

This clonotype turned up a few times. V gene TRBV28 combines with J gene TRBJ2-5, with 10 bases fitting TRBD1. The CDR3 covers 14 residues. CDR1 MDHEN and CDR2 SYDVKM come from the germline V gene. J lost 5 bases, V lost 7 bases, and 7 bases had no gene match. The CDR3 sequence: CASNDRGRGETQYF. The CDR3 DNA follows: TGTGCCAGCAATGACAGGGGGCGGGGGGAGACCCAGTACTTC.

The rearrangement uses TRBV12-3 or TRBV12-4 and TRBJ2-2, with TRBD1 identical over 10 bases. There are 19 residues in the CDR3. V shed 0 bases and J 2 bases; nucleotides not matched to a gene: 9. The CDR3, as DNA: TGTGCCAGCAGTTTAGCGTTGGGACAGGGGCCCTCAAACACCGGGGAGCTGTTTTTT. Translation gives CASSLALGQGPSNTGELFF.

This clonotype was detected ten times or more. For the CDR3, the DNA is TGTGCCAGCAGCTTTTTCCTTGGGACGGTCAACTATGGCTACACCTTC. This gives the protein CASSFFLGTVNYGYTF. The genes are TRBV7-3 and TRBJ1-2; tentative D call: TRBD1 (5 bases). Germline lookup yields CDR1 SGHTA and CDR2 FQGTGA. The CDR3 covers 16 residues. The ends were cut back, 3 bases at V and 2 bases at J, with 16 bases in the middle.

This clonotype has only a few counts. The CDR3 region is CASAYSTLHAEAFF. The CDR3 bases are TGTGCCAGCGCATACTCAACATTACACGCTGAAGCTTTCTTT. The V gene is TRBV6-5, the J gene TRBJ1-1; D gene ambiguous. The germline V gene encodes CDR1 MNHEY and CDR2 SVGAGI. The CDR3 is 14 amino acids. Trimming left V 8 bases short and J 6 bases short, with 19 bases between.

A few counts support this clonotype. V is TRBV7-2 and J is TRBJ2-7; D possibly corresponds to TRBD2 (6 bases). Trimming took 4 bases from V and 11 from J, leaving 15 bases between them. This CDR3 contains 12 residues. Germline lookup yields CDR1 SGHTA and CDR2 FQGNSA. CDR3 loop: CASSSAVASEYF. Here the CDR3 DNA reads TGTGCCAGCAGCTCTGCTGTGGCTAGCGAGTACTTC.

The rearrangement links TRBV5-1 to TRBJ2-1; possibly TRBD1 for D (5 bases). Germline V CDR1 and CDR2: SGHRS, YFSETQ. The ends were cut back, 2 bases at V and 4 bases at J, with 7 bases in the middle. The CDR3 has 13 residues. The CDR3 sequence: CASSFDRYNEQFF. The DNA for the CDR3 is TGCGCCAGCAGCTTTGACAGATACAATGAGCAGTTCTTC.

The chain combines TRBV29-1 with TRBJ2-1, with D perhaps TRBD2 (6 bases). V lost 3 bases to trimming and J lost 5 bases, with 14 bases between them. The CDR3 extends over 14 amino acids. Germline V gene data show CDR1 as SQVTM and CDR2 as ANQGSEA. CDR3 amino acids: CSVEDYRGNNEQFF. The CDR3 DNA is TGCAGCGTTGAGGACTACCGAGGAAACAATGAGCAGTTCTTC.

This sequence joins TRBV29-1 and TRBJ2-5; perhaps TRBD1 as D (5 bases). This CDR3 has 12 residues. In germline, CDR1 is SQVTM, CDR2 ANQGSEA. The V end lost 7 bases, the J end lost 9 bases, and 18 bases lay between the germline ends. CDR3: CSGGAPGVAQYF. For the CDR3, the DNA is TGCAGCGGTGGGGCACCGGGCGTTGCCCAGTACTTC.

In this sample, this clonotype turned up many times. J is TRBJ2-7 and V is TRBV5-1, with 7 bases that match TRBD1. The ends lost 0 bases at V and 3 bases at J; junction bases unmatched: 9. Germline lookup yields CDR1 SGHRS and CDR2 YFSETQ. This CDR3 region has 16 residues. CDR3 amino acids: CASSLVTGVAVYEQYF. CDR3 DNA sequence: TGCGCCAGCAGCTTGGTAACAGGGGTTGCTGTCTACGAGCAGTACTTC. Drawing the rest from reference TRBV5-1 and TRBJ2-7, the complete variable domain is KAGVTQTPRYLIKTRGQQVTLSCSPISGHRSVSWYQQTPGQGLQFLFEYFSETQRNKGNFPGRFSGRQFSNSRSEMNVSTLELGDSALYLCASSLVTGVAVYEQYFGPGTRLTVT.

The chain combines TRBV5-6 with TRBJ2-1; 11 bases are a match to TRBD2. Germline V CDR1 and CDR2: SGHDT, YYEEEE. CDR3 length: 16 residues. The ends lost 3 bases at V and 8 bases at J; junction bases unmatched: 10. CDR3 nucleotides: TGTGCCAGCAGCTCCCTACTAGCGGGAGAGATGTATGAGCAGTTCTTC. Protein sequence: CASSSLLAGEMYEQFF.

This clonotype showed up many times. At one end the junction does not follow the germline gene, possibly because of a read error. The CDR3, as DNA: TGTGCCAGCAGCTTAGGAAGCACCGGGGAGCTGTTTTTT. Protein sequence: CASSLGSTGELFF. The chain combines TRBV5-1 with TRBJ2-2, with D unclear. Germline lookup yields CDR1 SGHRS and CDR2 YFSETQ. CDR3 length: 13 amino acids.

The CDR3 spells CASSLAGTYTGELFF. CDR3 bases: TGTGCCAGCAGCTTAGCGGGTACATACACCGGGGAGCTGTTTTTT. The chain is built from TRBV7-2 and TRBJ2-2; unclear D gene. This CDR3 comprises 15 residues. Between the trimmed V and J ends, which lost 0 bases and 3 bases, there was a span of 8 bases. CDR1 is SGHTA and CDR2 is FQGNSA in the germline V gene. The variable domain in full, completed from reference TRBV7-2 and TRBJ2-2, reads GAGVSQSPSNKVTEKGKDVELRCDPISGHTALYWYRQSLGQGLEFLIYFQGNSAPDKSGLPSDRFSAERTGGSVSTLTIQRTQQEDSAVYLCASSLAGTYTGELFFGEGSRLTVL.

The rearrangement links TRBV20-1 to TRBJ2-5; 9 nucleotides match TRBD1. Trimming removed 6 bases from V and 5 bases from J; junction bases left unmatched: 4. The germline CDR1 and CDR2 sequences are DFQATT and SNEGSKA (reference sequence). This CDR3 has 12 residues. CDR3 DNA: TGCAGTGCGAGCGACAGGGGGGAGACCCAGTACTTC. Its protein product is CSASDRGETQYF.

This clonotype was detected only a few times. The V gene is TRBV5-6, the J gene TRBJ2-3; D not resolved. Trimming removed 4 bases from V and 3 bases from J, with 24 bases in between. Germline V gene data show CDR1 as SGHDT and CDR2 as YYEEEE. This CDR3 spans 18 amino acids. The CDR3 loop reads CASSPQLFISGPTDTQYF. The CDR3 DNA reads TGTGCCAGCAGCCCCCAACTCTTCATAAGTGGGCCGACAGATACGCAGTATTTT.

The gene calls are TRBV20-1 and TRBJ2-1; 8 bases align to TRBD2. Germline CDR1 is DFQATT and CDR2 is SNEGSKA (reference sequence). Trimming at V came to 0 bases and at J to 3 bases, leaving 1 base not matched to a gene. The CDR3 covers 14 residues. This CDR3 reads CSARDREGYNEQFF. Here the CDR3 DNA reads TGCAGTGCTAGAGACCGGGAGGGCTACAATGAGCAGTTCTTC.

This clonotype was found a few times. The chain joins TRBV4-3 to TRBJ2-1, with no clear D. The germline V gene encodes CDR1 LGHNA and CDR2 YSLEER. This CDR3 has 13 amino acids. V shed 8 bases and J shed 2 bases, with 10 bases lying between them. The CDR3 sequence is CASRESAYNEQFF. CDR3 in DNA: TGCGCCAGCCGTGAAAGCGCCTACAATGAGCAGTTCTTC.

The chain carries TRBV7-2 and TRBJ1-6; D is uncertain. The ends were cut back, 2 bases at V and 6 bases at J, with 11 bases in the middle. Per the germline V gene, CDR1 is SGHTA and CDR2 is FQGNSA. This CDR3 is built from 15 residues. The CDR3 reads CASSLRGIGNSPLHF. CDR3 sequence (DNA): TGTGCCAGCAGCTTACGGGGTATCGGTAATTCACCCCTCCACTTT.

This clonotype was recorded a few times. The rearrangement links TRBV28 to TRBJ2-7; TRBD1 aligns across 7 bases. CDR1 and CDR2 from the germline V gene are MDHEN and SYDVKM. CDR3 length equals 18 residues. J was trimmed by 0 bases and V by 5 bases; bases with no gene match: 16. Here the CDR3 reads CASSPPSLDRPFSYEQYF. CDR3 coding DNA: TGTGCCAGCAGTCCTCCCTCGTTGGACAGGCCCTTCTCCTACGAGCAGTACTTC.

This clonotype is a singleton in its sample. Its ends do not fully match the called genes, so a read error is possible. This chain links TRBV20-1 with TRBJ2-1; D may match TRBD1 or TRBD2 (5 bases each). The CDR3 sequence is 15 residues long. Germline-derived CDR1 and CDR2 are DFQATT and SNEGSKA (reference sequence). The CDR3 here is CCAGSGFGLVNEQFF. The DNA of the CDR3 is TGCTGTGCGGGCTCAGGGTTCGGTCTTGTAAATGAGCAGTTCTTC.

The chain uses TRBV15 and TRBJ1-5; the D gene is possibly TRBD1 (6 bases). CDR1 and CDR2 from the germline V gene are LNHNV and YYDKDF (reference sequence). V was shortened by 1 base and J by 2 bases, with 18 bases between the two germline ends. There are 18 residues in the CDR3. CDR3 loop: CATSRVYRADGGNQPQHF. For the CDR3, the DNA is TGTGCCACCAGCAGAGTTTACAGGGCCGATGGGGGCAATCAGCCCCAGCATTTT.